The entry that follows covers one T cell receptor beta chain sequence. This clonotype was seen a few times. It lacks a known antigen. No much larger clone is present one base from it, and per-base qualities are unavailable. The sample belongs to a study of blood T cells in healthy people across ages (dated by TCRdb to the mid-2010s). As for the study more broadly: In model experiments, roughly one uniquely barcoded TCR beta cDNA molecule per two T cells was captured by template switching. The study measured age-related changes in TCR beta repertoire diversity using deep sequencing normalized with unique cDNA molecular identifiers. For two donors (one aged 18 to 29 and one aged 80 or older), the study analyzed two additional independent replicas of 1 million unique cDNA reads from the same blood draw. The donors were split into four age groups: young (average about 16 years), middle-aged (over 35), aged (more than 55) and long-lived (82).

The germline V gene sets CDR1 to SGDLS and CDR2 to YYNGEE. From V the trimming removes 4 bases and from J it removes 2 bases, while the gene matches leave 5 bases of the junction unaccounted for. Counted from cysteine to phenylalanine, this CDR3 has 15 amino acids. Just the 45-base CDR3 DNA is kept, in frame starting at base 1. Library generation was performed with 5' RACE. Sequencing was carried out with an Illumina HiSeq 2500. A second PCR of about 6 to 11 cycles was performed with a sample-barcoded 5' primer and a J-beta primer mix. Each TCR beta cDNA molecule received a unique molecular identifier from a template-switch 5' adaptor carrying 12 random nucleotides. Each sample yielded at least 2.5 million CDR3-containing paired-end reads. The Mint cDNA synthesis kit, primed by a TRBC-specific oligonucleotide, was used to synthesize first-strand cDNA from all RNA. All cDNA was treated with uracil-DNA glycosylase and then went through a first 18-cycle PCR with the universal primers M1SS and BC2_uni_R. The study's processing was this. Each sample was normalized by randomly selecting 1 million high-quality reads, each carrying a distinct molecular identifier. Reads sharing molecular identifiers were discarded rather than binned into consensus sequences. CDR3 identification, clonotype clustering and error correction used MiTCR with a Q25 quality threshold and the strictest error-elimination algorithm. A nonparametric unseen species model using Euler transformation provided a lower-bound estimate of total TCR beta diversity. Using fastp at Q25 and MiXCR, TCRdb reprocessed the public reads and kept productive beta chains. Under each unique CDR3 protein, matching rows form one entry showing the most common genes and DNA. The V and J calls, along with clone size, are taken from TCRdb and not from the paper's own processing. This sample gives more than 650,000 distinct CDR3 sequences in total; roughly 25% of them show up just once. 2.5% to 3.5% of the sample is taken by the ten largest.

The 39 donors, aged 6 to 90 years, were systemically healthy Caucasian individuals from Russia. Each donor gave 8 to 10 milliliters of peripheral blood, collected into EDTA-treated Vacutainer tubes. PBMCs were isolated by Ficoll-Paque density-gradient centrifugation, with at least 7 million obtained per sample. Total RNA, at least 6 micrograms per sample, was extracted from PBMCs with Trizol reagent. For every donor, flow cytometry on a PBMC aliquot measured the percentage of naive CD45RAhigh/CD27high T cells. What the study reported, not specific to this receptor: The percentage of naive T cells measured by flow cytometry correlated strongly with observed TCR beta diversity. Since profiling was done on bulk unsorted PBMCs, naive and antigen-experienced compartments could not be conclusively compared. Estimates of total diversity based on one million sequenced T cells were regarded as lower bounds and as underestimates. Observed TCR beta diversity per million T cells fell roughly linearly with age, and a significant reduction was already apparent by age around 44. Because the CMV infection status of the donors was unknown, age-related changes in expanded clonotypes may potentially have been confounded. The long-lived group showed more naive CD4+ T cells, fewer expanded clones and increased TCR diversity than the aged group, suggesting age selection.

The data were also submitted as part of a second study, on T cells of mothers and their children. Reported in the second study: Nine systemically healthy Caucasian individuals, comprising three mothers and their six children, were included as donors. cDNA synthesis consumed the entire amount of extracted RNA, loaded at 1.5 ug RNA in each 15 ul reaction. In the second PCR, the M1S primer added sample barcodes and 2-4 random nucleotides. Each mother yielded over 8.5 million TCR beta CDR3 reads and each child 2.5 million to 3 million reads. TCR recombination output is similarly shaped by thymic selection in related and unrelated pairs, with a minor effect exerted by inherited differences. Related mother-child pairs always showed normalized repertoire overlap that was slightly higher than in unrelated mother-child pairs, though the difference was never significant. Persistent microchimeric T cell clones were not detected, at a sensitivity of around 95 clones per million clonotypes. In the study, deep NGS was used to compare the TCR beta repertoires of mothers and children, and features distinguishing related mother-child pairs from unrelated individuals were sought. On average, the children were roughly 12 +/- 4 years old, while the mothers were approximately 41 +/- 4 years old. After adapters were ligated using NEBNext reagents, the libraries underwent 100+100 nt paired-end sequencing on an Illumina HiSeq 2000. Mother and child libraries were prepared a month apart and sequenced in separate runs to prevent cross-contamination. For each donor, somewhere between about 500,000 and 2,000,000 distinct TCR beta clonotypes were identified. Naive TCR beta clonotypes were estimated from low-frequency clonotypes matched to each donor's FACS-determined naive share, without sorting.

Specimen: blood. This TCR derives from a boy aged 10-17 years in good health. The chain was built from TRBV9 and TRBJ2-5, and 10 bases in between align with TRBD2. The CDR3 reads CASSSQAGGQETQYF. The nucleotide sequence reads TGTGCCAGCAGCTCCCAAGCGGGGGGGCAAGAGACCCAGTACTTC.